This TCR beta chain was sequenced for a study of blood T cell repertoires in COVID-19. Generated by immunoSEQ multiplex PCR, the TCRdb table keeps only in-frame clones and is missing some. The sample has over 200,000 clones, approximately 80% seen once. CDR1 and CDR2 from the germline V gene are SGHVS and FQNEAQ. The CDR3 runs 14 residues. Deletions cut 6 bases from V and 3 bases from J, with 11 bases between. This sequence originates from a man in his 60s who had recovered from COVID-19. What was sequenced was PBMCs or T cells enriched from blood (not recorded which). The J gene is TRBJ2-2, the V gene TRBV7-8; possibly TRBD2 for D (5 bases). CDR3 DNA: TGTGCCAGCAGAGGACTTGGGGACACCGGGGAGCTGTTTTTT. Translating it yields CASRGLGDTGELFF.